Shown below are 20 T cell receptor beta chains from a single sample sequenced in a study of monozygotic twins with inflammatory bowel disease. Each CDR3 protein gets one entry in TCRdb, which reprocessed the 5' RACE reads and gives no DNA. In all, the sample yields 150,000 to 200,000 distinct CDR3 sequences. Sequenced input: blood. The source is a human donor with ulcerative colitis or Crohn's disease, or a healthy co-twin of an affected twin (not recorded which).

This chain joins TRBV29-1 and TRBJ1-1. The CDR3 is 11 residues long. CDR1 is SQVTM, CDR2 ANQGSEA, per germline. CDR3 region: CSGRTDLVAFF.

The chain recombines TRBV12-3 or TRBV12-4 with TRBJ2-3; lacking DNA, the TRBD1 call made by TCRdb goes unchecked. The CDR3 is 14 residues long. The CDR3 protein is CASSTGVSTDTQYF.

This sequence joins TRBV18 and TRBJ2-7; without DNA, the TCRdb call of TRBD2 cannot be checked. The CDR3 contains 15 residues. The germline V gene has CDR1 KGHSH and CDR2 LQKENI. The CDR3 protein is CASSRLSGGPYEQYF.

V is TRBV28 and J is TRBJ2-5. Germline V lookup: CDR1 MDHEN, CDR2 SYDVKM. This CDR3 is built from 13 residues. The CDR3 protein is CASSLSGIETQYF.

The chain uses TRBV7-9 and TRBJ2-2. Germline V gene data show CDR1 as SEHNR and CDR2 as FQNEAQ (reference sequence). The CDR3 has 17 amino acids. The CDR3 loop is CASSLNYGGGDTGELFF.

The V call is TRBV20-1, the J call TRBJ1-1. Germline V gene sequence: CDR1 DFQATT, CDR2 SNEGSKA (reference sequence). CDR3 length equals 14 residues. The CDR3 sequence is CSASRSADTTEAFF.

J is TRBJ1-1 and V is TRBV29-1; the TCRdb call, TRBD1, lacks DNA for checking. Germline CDR1 and CDR2: SQVTM and ANQGSEA. The CDR3 runs 14 residues. The CDR3 loop is CSVEGPWGVTEAFF.

This chain links TRBV5-4 with TRBJ2-1; TCRdb's D call, TRBD2, is unchecked because there is no DNA. The CDR3 covers 14 residues. CDR1 is SGHNT, CDR2 YYREEE, per germline (reference sequence). CDR3 loop: CASSSISEANEQFF.

The chain employs TRBV5-1 and TRBJ1-2. The CDR3 consists of 14 residues. Per germline, CDR1 SGHRS and CDR2 YFSETQ. CDR3 amino acids: CASSLGTSNYGYTF.

V is TRBV12-3 or TRBV12-4 and J is TRBJ2-7; there is no DNA to check the TCRdb D call of TRBD2. The length of the CDR3 is 14 residues. The CDR3 spells CASSWGLGLKEQYF.

This sequence joins TRBV10-3 and TRBJ1-2; as DNA is missing, the TRBD1 call by TCRdb cannot be tested. Germline CDR1 is ENHRY and CDR2 is SYGVKD. The CDR3 length is 14 residues. The CDR3 reads CAISTPGLHYGYTF.

This chain uses TRBV7-6 with TRBJ1-1. This CDR3 region has 16 residues. Germline V gene sequence: CDR1 SGHVS, CDR2 FNYEAQ. The CDR3 sequence: CASSLVVSGGDTEAFF. Filled out from reference TRBV7-6 and TRBJ1-1, the complete variable domain reads GAGVSQSPRYKVTKRGQDVALRCDPISGHVSLYWYRQALGQGPEFLTYFNYEAQQDKSGLPNDRFSAERPEGSISTLTIQRTEQRDSAMYRCASSLVVSGGDTEAFFGQGTRLTVV.

The chain has TRBV6-1 and TRBJ1-5; TCRdb lists TRBD1, though no DNA is available to test this call. The CDR3 length is 14 residues. Germline CDR1 reads MNHNS; CDR2 reads SASEGT. The CDR3 loop reads CASSDRQHNQPQHF.

This CDR3 reads CASRERNTGELFF. The chain recombines TRBV12-3 or TRBV12-4 with TRBJ2-2. The CDR3 totals 13 residues.

The chain carries TRBV9 and TRBJ1-4; TCRdb picks TRBD1, but there is no DNA to check that call. This CDR3 comprises 15 residues. Germline loops: CDR1 SGDLS, CDR2 YYNGEE. CDR3 in amino acids: CASSGSGTANEKLFF.

The chain links TRBV24-1 to TRBJ2-5; there is no DNA to check the TCRdb D call of TRBD1. Germline values: CDR1 KGHDR, CDR2 SFDVKD. The CDR3 length is 14 residues. CDR3 loop: CASAEWGSQETQYF.

The chain is built from TRBV7-9 and TRBJ2-3; TCRdb's D gene call, TRBD1, goes unchecked for lack of DNA. The CDR3 runs 15 residues. In germline, CDR1 is SEHNR, CDR2 FQNEAQ (reference sequence). The CDR3: CASNPARLSTDTQYF.

This rearrangement joins TRBV5-5 to TRBJ1-4; TCRdb outputs TRBD1, but without DNA this stays unchecked. Germline-derived CDR1 and CDR2 are SGHKS and YYEKEE (reference sequence). There are 14 residues in the CDR3. CDR3 amino acids: CASSKQGASEKLFF.

Here the CDR3 reads CASSPSGQGAYEQYF. V gene TRBV18 combines with J gene TRBJ2-7; lacking DNA, the TRBD1 call made by TCRdb goes unchecked. Per germline, CDR1 KGHSH and CDR2 LQKENI. This CDR3 spans 15 amino acids.

The rearrangement links TRBV11-2 to TRBJ2-5; TCRdb picks TRBD2, but there is no DNA to check that call. The CDR3 is made up of 13 amino acids. In germline, CDR1 is SGHAT, CDR2 FQNNGV. CDR3 protein: CASSLGPSETQYF.